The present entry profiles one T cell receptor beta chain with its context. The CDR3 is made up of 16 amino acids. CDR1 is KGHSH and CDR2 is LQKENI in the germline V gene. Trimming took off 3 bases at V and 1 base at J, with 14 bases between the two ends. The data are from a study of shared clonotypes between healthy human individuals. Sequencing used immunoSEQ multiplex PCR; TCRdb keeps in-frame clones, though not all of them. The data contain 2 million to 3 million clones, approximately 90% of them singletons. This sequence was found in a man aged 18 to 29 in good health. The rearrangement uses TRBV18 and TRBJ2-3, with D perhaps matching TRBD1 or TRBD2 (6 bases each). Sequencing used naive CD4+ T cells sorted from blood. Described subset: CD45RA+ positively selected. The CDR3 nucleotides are TGTGCCAGCTCACCTTCGACAGGCGGGGGCACAGATACGCAGTATTTT. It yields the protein CASSPSTGGGTDTQYF.